This T cell receptor (beta chain) stems from a study of blood T cell repertoires in COVID-19. Study as a whole: The United States, Italy and Spain provided the acute and convalescent COVID-19 samples.

The CDR3 runs to 14 residues. Trimming took 3 bases from V and 4 from J, leaving 9 bases between them. Germline V gives CDR1 MNHNS, CDR2 SASEGT. Original methodology: How many nucleated cells were present was estimated from reference gene primer amplification. Assay used: immunoSEQ multiplex PCR; TCRdb lists only in-frame clones, some missing. The D gene and trimming were derived from the DNA, and the V and J assignments and clone size from that table. The sample yields around 260,000 clones, about 90% seen once. The source is a young adult with COVID-19, enrolled during active disease. The source material was peripheral blood. The chain links TRBV6-1 to TRBJ1-4; D unclear. The CDR3 bases are TGTGCCAGCAGTGATGACGGGAGTAATGAAAAACTGTTTTTT. This sequence encodes CASSDDGSNEKLFF.